The following is a T cell receptor beta chain sequence with its context. Its cognate antigen is unknown. Germline V lookup: CDR1 LNHDA, CDR2 SQIVND (reference sequence). CDR3 length equals 11 residues. V was cut by 6 bases and J by 2 bases, with 4 bases left in between. Method: immunoSEQ multiplex PCR; TCRdb's copy keeps in-frame clones and lacks some. The sample carries about 70,000 clones, around 95% recorded once. This sample is drawn from a study of graft-versus-host responses after intestinal transplantation. About the research overall: For approximately three years after anti-thymocyte globulin induction, all recipients took tacrolimus and steroids.

Study-wide points: Association was observed between peak circulating GvH clone levels and early post-transplant HvG declines. Across patients carrying graft-donor T cell macrochimerism, allografts held high graft-versus-host to host-versus-graft clonal ratios. GvH clones detected in recipient marrow included some appearing first in ileum or blood.

The chain uses TRBV19 and TRBJ1-1; D is unresolved. This specimen was unstimulated CD8+ T cells sorted from spleen or lymph node cells, taken before intestinal transplant. The TCR originated in a human donor who received an intestinal transplant. CDR3 in amino acids: CASRRNTEAFF. The CDR3 DNA reads TGTGCCAGTAGGAGAAACACTGAAGCTTTCTTT.